A selection of T cell receptor beta chains follows, all from one sample in a study of T cells after yellow fever vaccination. Each CDR3 protein gets one entry after TCRdb re-called the 5' RACE reads with MiXCR. The sample shows hundreds of thousands of distinct CDR3 sequences, roughly 14% of them seen only once. Sequencing used PBMCs, obtained on the day of the yellow fever booster vaccination. The source is a young man who received the YFV17D yellow fever vaccine. CDR3s leave out the opening cysteine and the closing phenylalanine or tryptophan. A D gene is named only where the DNA matches it firmly.

d_call,v_call,j_call,cdr3_aa
-,TRBV6-5,TRBJ2-2,ASSYSNQVNTGELF
-,TRBV9,TRBJ1-1,ASSDPPGLRGTYTEAF
TRBD2,TRBV5-6,TRBJ2-4,ASSPMTSANIQY
TRBD1,TRBV4-1,TRBJ1-5,ASSQAEGGWQPQH
TRBD1,TRBV12-3/TRBV12-4,TRBJ1-1,ASSTRTGNTEAF
-,TRBV20-1,TRBJ2-2,SAPIGGANTGELF
-,TRBV24-1,TRBJ2-1,ATSPRSSYNEQF
TRBD2,TRBV4-3,TRBJ2-1,ASSPTSGILSYNEQF
TRBD2,TRBV5-4,TRBJ2-7,ASSLTAGGFEQY
TRBD2,TRBV10-3,TRBJ2-1,AINSLVGTSGNEQF
TRBD2,TRBV29-1,TRBJ2-1,SVVAPTASGSRNEQF
TRBD2,TRBV5-5,TRBJ2-1,ASRSGLAGYNEQF
-,TRBV20-1,TRBJ2-7,SARDTKAVYEQY
-,TRBV3-1,TRBJ2-5,ASSSPLTGSQETQY
TRBD2,TRBV5-1,TRBJ2-5,ASSLGSLTSGAQTQY
-,TRBV7-9,TRBJ2-2,ASPWGAAANTGELF
-,TRBV15,TRBJ2-7,ATSSEQGTYSYEQY
TRBD1,TRBV5-4,TRBJ2-1,ASSLDQGQNTNEQF
-,TRBV6-5,TRBJ2-7,ASSYTGQTYEQY
-,TRBV9,TRBJ2-1,ASSGALGFAEQF
-,TRBV10-3,TRBJ2-6,AISPGWINSGANVLT
-,TRBV20-1,TRBJ2-1,SARGDGGINEQF
TRBD2,TRBV7-8,TRBJ2-1,ASSYRTSGSLYEQF
TRBD1,TRBV9,TRBJ1-2,ASSVRTGGEFGYT
TRBD1,TRBV5-1,TRBJ2-5,ASSGDSLQETQY
-,TRBV18,TRBJ2-2,ASSPPGLNTGELF
TRBD1,TRBV12-3/TRBV12-4,TRBJ1-4,ASSFPRGTGPEKLF
-,TRBV10-3,TRBJ2-3,AISGGDTQY
-,TRBV28,TRBJ2-6,ASSFSLSGANVLT
-,TRBV7-9,TRBJ1-1,ASSSPGGNTEAF
-,TRBV7-2,TRBJ2-5,ASSPGASETQY
-,TRBV15,TRBJ1-1,ATSGGPRDRAF
TRBD1,TRBV29-1,TRBJ1-2,SGGQLGYGYT
-,TRBV19,TRBJ2-7,ASSIESPGSYEQY
-,TRBV7-3,TRBJ2-5,ASREGSWETQY
-,TRBV7-2,TRBJ2-5,ASSLLRETQY
-,TRBV27,TRBJ2-6,ASTPAGPPGANVLT
TRBD1,TRBV29-1,TRBJ1-1,SVSGQGNTEAF
TRBD1,TRBV28,TRBJ2-3,ASSPMGQGASTDTQY
TRBD2,TRBV27,TRBJ2-1,ASSDTGTSFPYNEQF
-,TRBV5-1,TRBJ1-5,ASSLDIEQPQH
TRBD2,TRBV6-5,TRBJ2-7,ASSFRAGASGEQY
TRBD1,TRBV6-1,TRBJ2-7,ASSRDRRTYEQY
-,TRBV6-5,TRBJ2-7,ASSYGTGSTYEQY
-,TRBV18,TRBJ1-4,ASSPTKEGGKLF
TRBD1,TRBV6-6,TRBJ1-2,ASRAYRGGGYT
-,TRBV20-1,TRBJ2-1,SAIVSSGDEQF
TRBD2,TRBV24-1,TRBJ2-3,ATSDRAGGTDTQY